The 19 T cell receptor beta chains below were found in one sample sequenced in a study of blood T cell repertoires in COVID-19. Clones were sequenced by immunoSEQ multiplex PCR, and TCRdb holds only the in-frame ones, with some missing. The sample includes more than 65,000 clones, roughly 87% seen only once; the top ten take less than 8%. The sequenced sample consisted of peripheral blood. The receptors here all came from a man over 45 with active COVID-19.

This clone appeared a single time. CDR3 in DNA: TGTGCCAGCAGCTTAGGAGCGGGTGGTGGGGCCAACGTCCTGACTTTC. It translates to CASSLGAGGGANVLTF. The chain has TRBV11-2 and TRBJ2-6, with a weak D call TRBD2 (6 bases). Germline V lookup: CDR1 SGHAT, CDR2 FQNNGV. Between the trimmed V and J ends, which lost 1 base and 3 bases, there was a span of 10 bases. The CDR3 extends over 16 amino acids.

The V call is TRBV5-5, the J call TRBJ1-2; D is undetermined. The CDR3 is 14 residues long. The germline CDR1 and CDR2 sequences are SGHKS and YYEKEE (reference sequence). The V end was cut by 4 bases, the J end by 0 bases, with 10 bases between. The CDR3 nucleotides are TGTGCCAGCAGCCCAGATTTAACTAACTATGGCTACACCTTC. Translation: CASSPDLTNYGYTF.

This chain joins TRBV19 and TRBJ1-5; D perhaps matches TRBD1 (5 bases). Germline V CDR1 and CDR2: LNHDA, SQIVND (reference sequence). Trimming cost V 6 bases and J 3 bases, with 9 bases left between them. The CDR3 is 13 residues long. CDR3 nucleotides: TGTGCCAGTAGGACAGCGCTCAATCAGCCCCAGCATTTT. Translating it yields CASRTALNQPQHF.

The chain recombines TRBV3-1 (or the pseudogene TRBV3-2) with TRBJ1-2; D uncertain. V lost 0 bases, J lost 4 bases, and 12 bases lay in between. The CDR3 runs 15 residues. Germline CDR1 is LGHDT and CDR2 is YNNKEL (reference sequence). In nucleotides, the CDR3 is TGTGCCAGCAGCCAAGATGAACGGTACCTCTATGGCTACACCTTC. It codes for CASSQDERYLYGYTF.

As DNA, the CDR3 is TGTGCCAGTAGTGGGACAGGGACGAGCAATCAGCCCCAGCATTTT. Translating it yields CASSGTGTSNQPQHF. The J gene is TRBJ1-5, the V gene TRBV19; the match to TRBD1 covers 9 bases. The V segment lost 5 bases and the J segment 1 base; nucleotides outside the gene matches: 3. The CDR3 spans 15 residues. The germline CDR1 and CDR2 sequences are LNHDA and SQIVND (reference sequence).

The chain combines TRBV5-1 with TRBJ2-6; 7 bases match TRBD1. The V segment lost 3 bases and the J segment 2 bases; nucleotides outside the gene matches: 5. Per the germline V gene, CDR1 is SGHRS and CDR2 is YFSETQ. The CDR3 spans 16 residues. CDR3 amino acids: CASSSDRRAGANVLTF. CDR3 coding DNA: TGCGCCAGCAGCTCGGACAGGCGAGCTGGGGCCAACGTCCTGACTTTC.

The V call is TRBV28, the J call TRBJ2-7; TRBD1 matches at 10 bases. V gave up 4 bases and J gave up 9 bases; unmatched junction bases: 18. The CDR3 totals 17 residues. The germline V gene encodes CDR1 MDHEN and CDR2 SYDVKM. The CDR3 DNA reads TGTGCCAGCAGTTCCCCGACCCGGGACAGGGGAATGTATAGGCAGTACTTC. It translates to CASSSPTRDRGMYRQYF.

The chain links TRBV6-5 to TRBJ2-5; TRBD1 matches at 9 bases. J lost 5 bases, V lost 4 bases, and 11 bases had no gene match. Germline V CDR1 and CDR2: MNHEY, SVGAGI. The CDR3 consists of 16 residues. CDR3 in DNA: TGTGCCAGCAGTTCGCTTACAGGGGGCGCTGAGGAGACCCAGTACTTC. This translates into CASSSLTGGAEETQYF.

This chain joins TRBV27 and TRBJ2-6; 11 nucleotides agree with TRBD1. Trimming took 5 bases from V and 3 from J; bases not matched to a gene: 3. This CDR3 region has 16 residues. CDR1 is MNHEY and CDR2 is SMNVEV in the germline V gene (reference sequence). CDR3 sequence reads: CASSPGTGGGANVLTF. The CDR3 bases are TGTGCCAGCAGTCCCGGGACAGGGGGTGGGGCCAACGTCCTGACTTTC.

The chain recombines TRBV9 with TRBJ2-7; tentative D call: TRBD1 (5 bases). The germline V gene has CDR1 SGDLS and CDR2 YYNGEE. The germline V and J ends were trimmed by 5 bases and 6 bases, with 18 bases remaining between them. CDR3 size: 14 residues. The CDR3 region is CASSAIGATGEQYF. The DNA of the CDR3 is TGTGCCAGCAGTGCGATAGGGGCGACTGGCGAGCAGTACTTC.

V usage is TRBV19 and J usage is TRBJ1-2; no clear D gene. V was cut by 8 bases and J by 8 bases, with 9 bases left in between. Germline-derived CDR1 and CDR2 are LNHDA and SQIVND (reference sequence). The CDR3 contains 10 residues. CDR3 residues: CASLERGYTF. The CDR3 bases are TGTGCCAGTTTGGAGAGAGGCTACACCTTC.

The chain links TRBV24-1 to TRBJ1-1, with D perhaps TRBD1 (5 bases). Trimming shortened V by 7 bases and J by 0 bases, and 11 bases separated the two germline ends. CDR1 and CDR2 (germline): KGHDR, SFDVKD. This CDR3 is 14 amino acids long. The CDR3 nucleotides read TGTGCCACCAGGCGGGGGGGGGTGAACACTGAAGCTTTCTTT. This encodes CATRRGGVNTEAFF.

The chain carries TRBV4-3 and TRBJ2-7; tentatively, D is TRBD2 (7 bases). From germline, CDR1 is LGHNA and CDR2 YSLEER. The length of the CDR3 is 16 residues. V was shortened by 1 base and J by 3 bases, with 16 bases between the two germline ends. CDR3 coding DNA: TGCGCCAGCAGCCAAGCAAGGGGGACTAAGTTCTACGAGCAGTACTTC. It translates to CASSQARGTKFYEQYF.

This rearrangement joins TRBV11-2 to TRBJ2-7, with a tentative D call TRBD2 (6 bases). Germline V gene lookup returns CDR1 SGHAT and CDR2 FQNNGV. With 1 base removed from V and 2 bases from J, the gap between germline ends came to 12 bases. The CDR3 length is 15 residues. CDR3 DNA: TGTGCCAGCAGCTTAGTGGAGGGAGTCCCCTACGAGCAGTACTTC. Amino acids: CASSLVEGVPYEQYF.

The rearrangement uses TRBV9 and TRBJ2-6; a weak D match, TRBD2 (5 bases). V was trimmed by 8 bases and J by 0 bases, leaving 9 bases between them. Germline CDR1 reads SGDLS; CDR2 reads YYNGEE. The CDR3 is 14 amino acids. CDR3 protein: CASSGSSGANVLTF. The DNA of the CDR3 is TGTGCCAGTTCGGGGAGCTCTGGGGCCAACGTCCTGACTTTC.

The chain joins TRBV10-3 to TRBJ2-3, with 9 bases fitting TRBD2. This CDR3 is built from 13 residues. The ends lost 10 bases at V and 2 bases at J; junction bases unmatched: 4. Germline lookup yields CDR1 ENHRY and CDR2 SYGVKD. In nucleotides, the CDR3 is TGTGCCACTAGCGGGGTCGTCACAGATACGCAGTATTTT. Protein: CATSGVVTDTQYF.

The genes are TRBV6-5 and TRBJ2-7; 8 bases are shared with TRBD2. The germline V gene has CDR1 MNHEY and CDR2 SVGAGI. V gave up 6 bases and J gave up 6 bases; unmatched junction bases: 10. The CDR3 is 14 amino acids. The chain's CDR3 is CASRTGLGISEQYF. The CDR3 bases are TGTGCCAGCAGGACGGGACTAGGGATCTCCGAGCAGTACTTC.

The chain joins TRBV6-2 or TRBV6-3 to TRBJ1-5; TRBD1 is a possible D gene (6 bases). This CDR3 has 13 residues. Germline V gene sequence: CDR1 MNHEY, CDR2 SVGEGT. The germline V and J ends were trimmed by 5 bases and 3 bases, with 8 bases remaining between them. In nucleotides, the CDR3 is TGTGCCAGCAGTGACAGGATCAATCAGCCCCAGCATTTT. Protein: CASSDRINQPQHF.

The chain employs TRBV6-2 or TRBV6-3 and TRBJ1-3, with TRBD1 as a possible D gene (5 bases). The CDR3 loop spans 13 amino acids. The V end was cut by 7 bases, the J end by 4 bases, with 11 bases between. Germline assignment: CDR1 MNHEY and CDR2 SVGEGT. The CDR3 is CASTPDSGNTIYF. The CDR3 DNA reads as TGTGCCAGCACCCCCGACAGCGGAAACACCATATATTTT.